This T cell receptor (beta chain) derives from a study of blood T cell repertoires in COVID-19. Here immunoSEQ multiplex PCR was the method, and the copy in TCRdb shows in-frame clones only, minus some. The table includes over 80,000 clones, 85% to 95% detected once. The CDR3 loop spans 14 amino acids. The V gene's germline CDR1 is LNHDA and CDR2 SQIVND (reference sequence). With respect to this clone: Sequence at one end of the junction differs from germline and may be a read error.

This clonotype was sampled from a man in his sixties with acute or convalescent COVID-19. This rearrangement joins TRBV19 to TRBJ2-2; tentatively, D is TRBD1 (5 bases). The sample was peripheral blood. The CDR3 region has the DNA TGTGCCAGTAGTCTAGACAGTAACACCGGGGAGCTGTTTTTT. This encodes CASSLDSNTGELFF.